This TCR beta chain comes out of a study of blood T cell repertoires in COVID-19. Study as a whole: Spain, Italy and the United States supplied samples that represented acute and convalescent COVID-19. PBMCs, B-cell-depleted T cells, or T cells provided the cDNA or gDNA that made up the material.

Seattle cases were enrolled at active infection and followed longitudinally. Per the original data handling: Amplified reference gene primers provided the basis for estimating nucleated cell counts. Sequencing was performed with immunoSEQ multiplex PCR; in TCRdb, only in-frame clones are kept and a portion is missing. D and trimming were read from the DNA, whereas the V and J calls and clone size are those reported in that table. The data hold 250,000 to 300,000 clones, with approximately 87% observed a single time. Germline V gives CDR1 PRHDT, CDR2 FYEKMQ (reference sequence). This CDR3 contains 17 residues. Trimming cost V 4 bases and J 3 bases; bases outside gene matches: 14.

The material sequenced was peripheral blood. The V call is TRBV13, the J call TRBJ2-5; 7 nucleotides agree with TRBD2. This sequence was found in a woman in her 30s with COVID-19, enrolled during active disease. The CDR3 sequence: CASSYHPSSSGEETQYF. The CDR3 coding sequence is TGTGCCAGCAGCTATCACCCCTCGTCTAGCGGAGAAGAGACCCAGTACTTC.